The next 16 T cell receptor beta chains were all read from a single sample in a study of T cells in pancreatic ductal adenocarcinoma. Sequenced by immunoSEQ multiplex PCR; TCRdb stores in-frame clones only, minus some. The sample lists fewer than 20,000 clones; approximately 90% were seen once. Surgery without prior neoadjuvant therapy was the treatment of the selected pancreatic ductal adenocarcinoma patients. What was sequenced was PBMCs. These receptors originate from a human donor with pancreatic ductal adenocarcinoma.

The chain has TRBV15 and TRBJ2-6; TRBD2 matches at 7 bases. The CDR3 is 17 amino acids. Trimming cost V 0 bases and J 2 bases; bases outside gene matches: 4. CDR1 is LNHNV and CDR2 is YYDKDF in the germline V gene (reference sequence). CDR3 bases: TGTGCCACCAGCAGAGATCGGGCGGGGGCTGGGGCCAACGTCCTGACTTTC. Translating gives CATSRDRAGAGANVLTF. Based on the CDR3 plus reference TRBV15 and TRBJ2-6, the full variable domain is DAMVIQNPRYQVTQFGKPVTLSCSQTLNHNVMYWYQQKSSQAPKLLFHYYDKDFNNEADTPDNFQSRRPNTSFCFLDIRSPGLGDTAMYLCATSRDRAGAGANVLTFGAGSRLTVL.

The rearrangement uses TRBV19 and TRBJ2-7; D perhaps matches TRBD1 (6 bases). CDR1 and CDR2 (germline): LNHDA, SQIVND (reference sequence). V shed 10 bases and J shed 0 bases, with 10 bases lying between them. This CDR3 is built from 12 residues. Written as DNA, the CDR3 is TGTGCCACCCGGGACACCTCCTACGAGCAGTACTTC. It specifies CATRDTSYEQYF.

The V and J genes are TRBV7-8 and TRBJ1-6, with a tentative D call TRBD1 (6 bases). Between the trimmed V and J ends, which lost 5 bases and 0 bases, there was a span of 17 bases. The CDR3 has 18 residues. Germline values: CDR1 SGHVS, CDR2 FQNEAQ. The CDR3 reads CASSPWTVSNSYNSPLHF. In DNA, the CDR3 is TGTGCCAGCAGCCCCTGGACAGTCTCCAACTCCTATAATTCACCCCTCCACTTT. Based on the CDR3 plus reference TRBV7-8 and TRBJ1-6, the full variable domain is GAGVSQSPRYKVAKRGQDVALRCDPISGHVSLFWYQQALGQGPEFLTYFQNEAQLDKSGLPSDRFFAERPEGSVSTLKIQRTQQEDSAVYLCASSPWTVSNSYNSPLHFGNGTRLTVT.

The CDR3 protein is CASSIGDRGRRTGELFF. In DNA form, the CDR3 reads TGTGCCAGTAGTATAGGGGACAGGGGTCGACGGACCGGGGAGCTGTTTTTT. This chain connects TRBV19 to TRBJ2-2; 10 bases agree with TRBD1. CDR1 and CDR2 (germline): LNHDA, SQIVND (reference sequence). The CDR3 spans 17 residues. V lost 1 base and J lost 5; bases outside the gene matches: 7.

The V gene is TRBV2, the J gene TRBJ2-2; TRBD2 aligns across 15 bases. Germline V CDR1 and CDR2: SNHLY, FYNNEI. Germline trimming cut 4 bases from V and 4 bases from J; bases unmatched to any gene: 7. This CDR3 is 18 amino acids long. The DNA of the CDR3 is TGTGCCAGCAGTGGAGGGGGACTAGCGGGAGGTTCCACCGGGGAGCTGTTTTTT. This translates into CASSGGGLAGGSTGELFF.

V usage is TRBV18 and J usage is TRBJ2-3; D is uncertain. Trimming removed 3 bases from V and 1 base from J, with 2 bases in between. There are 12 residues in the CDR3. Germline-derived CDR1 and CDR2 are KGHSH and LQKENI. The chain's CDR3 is CASSPRTDTQYF. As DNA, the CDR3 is TGTGCCAGCTCACCTCGCACAGATACGCAGTATTTT.

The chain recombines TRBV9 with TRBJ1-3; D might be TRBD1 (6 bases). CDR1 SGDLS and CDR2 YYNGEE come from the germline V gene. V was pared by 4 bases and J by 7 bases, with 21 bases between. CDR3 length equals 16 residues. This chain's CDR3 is CASSPHTSGVGNTIYF. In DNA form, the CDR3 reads TGTGCCAGCAGCCCACACACTTCAGGGGTTGGCAACACCATATATTTT.

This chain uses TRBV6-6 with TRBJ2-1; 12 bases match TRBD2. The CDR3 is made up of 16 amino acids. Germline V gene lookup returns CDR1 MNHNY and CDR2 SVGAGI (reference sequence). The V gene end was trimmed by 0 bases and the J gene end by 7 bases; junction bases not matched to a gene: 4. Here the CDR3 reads CASSYSRTSGTNEQFF. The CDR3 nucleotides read TGTGCCAGCAGTTACTCCCGGACTAGCGGGACGAATGAGCAGTTCTTC.

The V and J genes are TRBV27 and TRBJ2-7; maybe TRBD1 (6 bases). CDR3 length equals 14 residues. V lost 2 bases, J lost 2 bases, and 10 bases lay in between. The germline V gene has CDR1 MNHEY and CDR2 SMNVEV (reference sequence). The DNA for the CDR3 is TGTGCCAGCAGTTTACTAGGGGACACCTACGAGCAGTACTTC. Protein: CASSLLGDTYEQYF.

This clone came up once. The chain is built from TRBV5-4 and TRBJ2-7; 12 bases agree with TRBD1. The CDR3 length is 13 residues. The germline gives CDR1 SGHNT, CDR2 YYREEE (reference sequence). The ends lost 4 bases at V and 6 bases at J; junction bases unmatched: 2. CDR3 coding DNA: TGTGCCAGCAGCCGGGACAGGGGGCGCGAGCAGTACTTC. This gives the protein CASSRDRGREQYF. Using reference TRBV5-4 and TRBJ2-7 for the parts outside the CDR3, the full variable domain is ETGVTQSPTHLIKTRGQQVTLRCSSQSGHNTVSWYQQALGQGPQFIFQYYREEENGRGNFPPRFSGLQFPNYSSELNVNALELDDSALYLCASSRDRGREQYFGPGTRLTVT.

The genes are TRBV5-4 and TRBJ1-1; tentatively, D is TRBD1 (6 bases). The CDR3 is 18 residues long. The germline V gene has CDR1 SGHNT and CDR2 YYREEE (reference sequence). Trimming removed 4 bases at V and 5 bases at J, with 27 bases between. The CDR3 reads CASSPREQGSLMGTEAFF. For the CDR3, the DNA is TGTGCCAGCAGCCCTCGGGAACAGGGTTCTCTTATGGGGACTGAAGCTTTCTTT.

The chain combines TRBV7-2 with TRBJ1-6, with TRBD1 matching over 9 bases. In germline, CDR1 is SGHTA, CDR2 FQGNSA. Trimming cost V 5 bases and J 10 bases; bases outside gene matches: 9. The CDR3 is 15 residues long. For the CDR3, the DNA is TGTGCCAGCAGCACCCAGACAGGGGGGTCCTCACCCCTCCACTTT. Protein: CASSTQTGGSSPLHF.

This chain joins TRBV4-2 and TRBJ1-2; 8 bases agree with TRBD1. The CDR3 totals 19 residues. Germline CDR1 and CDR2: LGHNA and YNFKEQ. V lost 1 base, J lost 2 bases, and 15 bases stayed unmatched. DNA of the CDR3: TGTGCCAGCAGCCAAGCCCCAAGTGGCCAGGGGGCGAAGAACTATGGCTACACCTTC. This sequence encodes CASSQAPSGQGAKNYGYTF.

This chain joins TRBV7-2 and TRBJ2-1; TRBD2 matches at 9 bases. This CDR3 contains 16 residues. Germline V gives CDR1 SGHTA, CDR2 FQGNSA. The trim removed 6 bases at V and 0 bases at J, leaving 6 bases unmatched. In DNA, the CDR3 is TGTGCCAGCAGGGGCGGGAGGGATCCCTCCTACAATGAGCAGTTCTTC. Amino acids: CASRGGRDPSYNEQFF.

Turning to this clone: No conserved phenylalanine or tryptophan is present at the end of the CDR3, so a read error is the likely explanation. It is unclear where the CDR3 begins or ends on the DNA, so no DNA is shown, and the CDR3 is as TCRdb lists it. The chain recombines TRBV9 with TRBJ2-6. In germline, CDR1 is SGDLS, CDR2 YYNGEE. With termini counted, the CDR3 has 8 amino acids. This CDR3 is CASKGRLL.

The CDR3 DNA reads TGTGCCAGCAGCCGAGCTCGGGACGGGTCCAACTTAGGCTACACCTTC. Its translation: CASSRARDGSNLGYTF. The V and J genes are TRBV5-4 and TRBJ1-2; D is possibly TRBD1 (5 bases). This CDR3 comprises 16 residues. Germline values: CDR1 SGHNT, CDR2 YYREEE (reference sequence). V lost 4 bases and J lost 8, with 24 bases in between. The full variable domain, rest sourced from reference TRBV5-4 and TRBJ1-2, is ETGVTQSPTHLIKTRGQQVTLRCSSQSGHNTVSWYQQALGQGPQFIFQYYREEENGRGNFPPRFSGLQFPNYSSELNVNALELDDSALYLCASSRARDGSNLGYTFGSGTRLTVV.